Shown below are 12 T cell receptor beta chains from a single sample sequenced in a study of cytomegalovirus exposure and HLA in healthy donors. Use of 60 Vbeta and 13 Jbeta primers characterized the PCR. Sequencing used immunoSEQ multiplex PCR; TCRdb keeps in-frame clones, though not all of them. The table for this sample gives some 150,000 clones. Sequenced: PBMCs. These receptors all stem from a woman under 30 in good health and CMV-seronegative.

The V call is TRBV5-4, the J call TRBJ1-1; 8 bases are shared with TRBD1. CDR1 and CDR2 (germline): SGHNT, YYREEE (reference sequence). This CDR3 region has 14 residues. V dropped 3 bases and J dropped 3; count of bases not matched to a gene: 4. The CDR3 here is CASSSLDRDTEAFF. CDR3 in DNA: TGTGCCAGCAGCTCACTGGACAGGGACACTGAAGCTTTCTTT.

The V call is TRBV30, the J call TRBJ1-3, with a possible D match to TRBD1 (6 bases). The CDR3 extends over 15 amino acids. V lost 4 bases and J 1 base, leaving 14 bases between the germline ends. CDR1 is GTSNPN, CDR2 SVGIG, per germline (reference sequence). For the CDR3, the DNA is TGTGCCTGGACTTCAACAGGGATGTCTGGAAACACCATATATTTT. This sequence encodes CAWTSTGMSGNTIYF. Full variable domain (missing parts from reference TRBV30 and TRBJ1-3): SQTIHQWPATLVQPVGSPLSLECTVEGTSNPNLYWYRQAAGRGLQLLFYSVGIGQISSEVPQNLSASRPQDRQFILSSKKLLLSDSGFYLCAWTSTGMSGNTIYFGEGSWLTVV.

The rearrangement links TRBV19 to TRBJ2-7; D call uncertain. From germline, CDR1 is LNHDA and CDR2 SQIVND (reference sequence). V was cut by 4 bases and J by 3 bases, with 16 bases left in between. The CDR3 contains 15 residues. The CDR3 spells CASSTILESVYEQYF. The CDR3 region has the DNA TGTGCCAGTAGTACCATTCTAGAGAGTGTCTACGAGCAGTACTTC.

The chain has TRBV7-2 and TRBJ2-1; 12 bases are a match to TRBD2. Germline V CDR1 and CDR2: SGHTA, FQGNSA. The CDR3 extends over 15 amino acids. V lost 5 bases, J lost 6 bases, and 5 bases stayed unmatched. CDR3 region: CASSGLAGGFNEQFF. The CDR3 DNA follows: TGTGCCAGCAGCGGGCTAGCGGGAGGGTTCAATGAGCAGTTCTTC.

With regard to this clone: At the DNA level, this CDR3 is encoded by other sequences in the same sample as well. This chain connects TRBV7-2 to TRBJ2-5, with D possibly matching TRBD1 (5 bases). Germline CDR1 is SGHTA and CDR2 is FQGNSA. V lost 1 base and J 5 bases, leaving 8 bases between the germline ends. The CDR3 is made up of 13 amino acids. The CDR3 nucleotides are TGTGCCAGCAGCTTAGGGGCAGGGGAGACCCAGTACTTC. Its protein is CASSLGAGETQYF.

The chain combines TRBV4-2 with TRBJ2-7; TRBD2 agrees at 7 bases. Germline V gene data show CDR1 as LGHNA and CDR2 as YNFKEQ. CDR3 size: 20 residues. Unmatched junction bases numbered 18, after V lost 0 bases and J lost 1 base. CDR3 protein: CASSQELSGDYGGFSYEQYV. As DNA, the CDR3 is TGTGCCAGCAGCCAAGAGTTAAGCGGGGACTACGGGGGATTTTCCTACGAGCAGTACGTC.

The J gene is TRBJ2-1, the V gene TRBV5-1, with 7 bases lining up with TRBD2. The V gene end was trimmed by 6 bases and the J gene end by 4 bases; junction bases not matched to a gene: 7. This CDR3 contains 14 residues. Germline values: CDR1 SGHRS, CDR2 YFSETQ. The CDR3 DNA is TGCGCCAGCACGGAGGGAGGGCTTTACAATGAGCAGTTCTTC. This encodes CASTEGGLYNEQFF.

V and J are TRBV29-1 and TRBJ2-1; D remains unclear. V was clipped by 4 bases and J by 8 bases, with 9 bases between them. The CDR3 consists of 11 residues. Germline CDR1 is SQVTM and CDR2 is ANQGSEA. CDR3 coding DNA: TGCAGCGTTGTGGCTAGTTATGAGCAGTTCTTC. It specifies CSVVASYEQFF.

The V and J genes are TRBV7-6 and TRBJ2-1; 11 positions match TRBD2. Germline trimming cut 5 bases from V and 8 bases from J; bases unmatched to any gene: 14. This CDR3 contains 17 residues. The germline gives CDR1 SGHVS, CDR2 FNYEAQ. CDR3 region: CASSPTGTSGIGYEQFF. CDR3 bases: TGTGCCAGCAGCCCGACCGGGACTAGCGGAATCGGGTATGAGCAGTTCTTC.

The chain has TRBV7-3 and TRBJ1-1; weak D call: TRBD1 (5 bases). The germline CDR1 and CDR2 sequences are SGHTA and FQGTGA. CDR3 length: 13 residues. V was cut by 5 bases and J by 12 bases, with 19 bases left in between. The CDR3 sequence: CASSLDRQSETFF. As DNA, the CDR3 is TGTGCCAGCAGCCTCGATCGACAGTCTGAGACTTTCTTT.

The rearrangement uses TRBV7-9 and TRBJ2-2, with 13 bases aligning to TRBD2. The CDR3 runs 17 residues. Germline loops: CDR1 SEHNR, CDR2 FQNEAQ (reference sequence). With 4 bases clipped from V and 5 bases from J, the junction kept 7 bases outside the gene matches. The CDR3 sequence is CASSSRTSGSWTGELFF. The CDR3 coding sequence is TGTGCCAGCAGCTCTCGGACTAGCGGGAGTTGGACCGGGGAGCTGTTTTTT. Filled out from reference TRBV7-9 and TRBJ2-2, the complete variable domain reads DTGVSQNPRHKITKRGQNVTFRCDPISEHNRLYWYRQTLGQGPEFLTYFQNEAQLEKSRLLSDRFSAERPKGSFSTLEIQRTEQGDSAMYLCASSSRTSGSWTGELFFGEGSRLTVL.

The CDR3 nucleotides are TGCGCCAGCAGCTTCGGCAGGGGGAAAGAGACCCAGTACTTC. Translation gives CASSFGRGKETQYF. This rearrangement joins TRBV5-1 to TRBJ2-5, with 7 positions matching TRBD1. Trimming took 2 bases from V and 3 from J; bases not matched to a gene: 4. The length of the CDR3 is 14 residues. CDR1 is SGHRS, CDR2 YFSETQ, per germline.